This T cell receptor beta chain was documented in a study of cytomegalovirus exposure and HLA in healthy donors. Study findings and constraints: Many donors carried some public TCRs, although rarity characterized most TCR sequences. Some 150 TCR beta chains were listed as cytomegalovirus-associated. Confirmation was obtained in vitro that a few CMV-associated chains are specific for CMV antigens. Later analysis suggested most CMV-associated TCR beta chains were HLA-restricted.

This clone has just one count. Its antigen is unidentified. The PCR contained 60 Vbeta and 13 Jbeta primers. Produced via immunoSEQ multiplex PCR; TCRdb's table is partial and in-frame only. The sample records about 85,000 clones, under 85% being singletons. The CDR3 covers 17 residues. In germline, CDR1 is MGHRA, CDR2 YSYEKL. Trimming took off 4 bases at V and 3 bases at J, with 19 bases between the two ends. Sequencing was done on a sample of PBMCs. The clonotype comes from a boy younger than 18 in good health and CMV-seronegative. The chain is built from TRBV4-1 and TRBJ1-3; D not resolved. The CDR3: CASSRSEASRSGNTIYF. CDR3 nucleotides: TGCGCCAGCAGCCGGTCTGAGGCATCTAGGAGTGGAAACACCATATATTTT.